The 7 T cell receptor beta chains below all came from one sample that was sequenced in a study of tumor-infiltrating lymphocytes in glioblastoma multiforme. Three nested ARM-PCR rounds with V-beta and C-beta primers built TCRB libraries. In TCRdb, the multiplex PCR reads were re-called with MiXCR into one record per CDR3 protein. The repertoire holds more than 10,000 distinct CDR3 sequences, with roughly 70% as singletons. Material: brain tumor tissue. The receptors shown here come from a male donor with glioblastoma.

This sequence joins TRBV5-4 and TRBJ2-3; D remains ambiguous. Germline CDR1 and CDR2: SGHNT and YYREEE (reference sequence). This CDR3 spans 14 amino acids. Trimming cost V 0 bases and J 2 bases, with 7 bases left between them. The CDR3 sequence: CASSLDRNTDTQYF. In nucleotides, the CDR3 is TGTGCCAGCAGCTTGGACCGGAACACAGATACGCAGTATTTT.

This clonotype was observed many times. The rearrangement joins TRBV5-1 to TRBJ2-5, with D perhaps being TRBD1 or TRBD2 (6 bases each). Germline assignment: CDR1 SGHRS and CDR2 YFSETQ. The CDR3 loop spans 14 amino acids. V was cut by 2 bases and J by 1 base, with 9 bases left in between. CDR3 DNA: TGCGCCAGCAGCTTATGGGGGGCCCAAGAGACCCAGTACTTC. Translated: CASSLWGAQETQYF. Drawing the rest from reference TRBV5-1 and TRBJ2-5, the complete variable domain is KAGVTQTPRYLIKTRGQQVTLSCSPISGHRSVSWYQQTPGQGLQFLFEYFSETQRNKGNFPGRFSGRQFSNSRSEMNVSTLELGDSALYLCASSLWGAQETQYFGPGTRLLVL.

V gene TRBV6-1 combines with J gene TRBJ2-2, with D unclear. Trimming took 8 bases from V and 7 from J, leaving 17 bases between them. Looked up from germline, CDR1 is MNHNS and CDR2 is SASEGT. The CDR3 contains 14 residues. CDR3 DNA: TGTGCCAGCTTGGTCCGAACTACAATCGGGGAGCTGTTTTTT. This encodes CASLVRTTIGELFF.

This clonotype is a singleton in its sample. The V call is TRBV7-3, the J call TRBJ1-6; weak D call: TRBD1 (6 bases). Trimming removed 5 bases from V and 14 bases from J, with 34 bases in between. In germline, CDR1 is SGHTA, CDR2 FQGTGA. The CDR3 contains 19 residues. CDR3 nucleotide sequence: TGTGCCAGCAGCCCACGAGGGGGGCTACAGGGTGCTAATTCTAAGACCCTCCACTTT. Translated: CASSPRGGLQGANSKTLHF.

As regards this clonotype: As the CDR3 is not closed by the conserved phenylalanine or tryptophan, this likely results from a read error. Because the CDR3's place on the DNA is in doubt, the DNA is left out and the CDR3 is given as listed by TCRdb. The chain has TRBV4-1 and TRBJ2-2. The CDR3 comprises 14 residues, both ends counted. The germline V gene encodes CDR1 MGHRA and CDR2 YSYEKL. The chain's CDR3 is CASSQDSGSGELFL.

For this clonotype: Mismatch with germline at one junction end may stem from a read error. The V and J genes are TRBV20-1 and TRBJ2-5, with 9 bases fitting TRBD1. CDR1 DFQATT and CDR2 SNEGSKA come from the germline V gene (reference sequence). The CDR3 covers 16 residues. In nucleotides, the CDR3 is TGCAGTGCTGGAGACCTCATAAACAGGGGGCAAGAGACCCAGAACTTC. Amino acids: CSAGDLINRGQETQNF.

The chain employs TRBV11-2 and TRBJ1-5, with D possibly matching TRBD1 (6 bases). Deletions cut 4 bases from V and 4 bases from J, with 8 bases between. Per germline, CDR1 SGHAT and CDR2 FQNNGV. The CDR3 loop spans 13 amino acids. The CDR3: CASSSQGNQPQHF. CDR3 nucleotide sequence: TGTGCCAGCAGCTCCCAGGGGAATCAGCCCCAGCATTTT.